One sample yielded the 15 T cell receptor beta chains listed below, sequenced in a study of T cell clones after liver transplantation. Method: immunoSEQ multiplex PCR; TCRdb's copy keeps in-frame clones and lacks some. This table holds around 110,000 clones, 90% found once. Sequencing used CD4+ T cells from blood, obtained 12 months after liver transplant. These receptors were taken from a human patient who received a liver transplant. Some of the T cells might come from the graft donor.

The J gene is TRBJ2-5, the V gene TRBV29-1, with D perhaps matching TRBD1 (6 bases). This CDR3 is 13 amino acids long. V shed 6 bases and J shed 2 bases, with 13 bases lying between them. The germline gives CDR1 SQVTM, CDR2 ANQGSEA. CDR3 sequence (DNA): TGCAGCGTATCAGGGGCGCAACAAGAGACCCAGTACTTC. As protein: CSVSGAQQETQYF.

The rearrangement uses TRBV11-3 and TRBJ1-3; D ambiguous. The V and J ends lost 0 bases and 0 bases respectively, with 15 bases between them. This CDR3 is built from 18 residues. Germline loops: CDR1 SGHNT, CDR2 YENEEA. The CDR3: CASSLDRIGRNSGNTIYF. In nucleotides, the CDR3 is TGTGCCAGCAGCTTAGATAGGATTGGCAGAAACTCTGGAAACACCATATATTTT.

V and J are TRBV4-3 and TRBJ2-3; 8 bases agree with TRBD1. The ends lost 8 bases at V and 2 bases at J; junction bases unmatched: 6. Germline lookup yields CDR1 LGHNA and CDR2 YSLEER. The CDR3 contains 14 residues. The CDR3 loop reads CASGWTGNTDTQYF. The CDR3 DNA sequence: TGCGCCAGCGGATGGACAGGGAACACAGATACGCAGTATTTT.

The gene calls are TRBV6-5 and TRBJ2-2; D is unresolved. The CDR3 spans 16 residues. Looked up from germline, CDR1 is MNHEY and CDR2 is SVGAGI. Deletions cut 4 bases from V and 5 bases from J, with 17 bases between. Here the CDR3 reads CASSSKEPPGTGELFF. For the CDR3, the DNA is TGTGCCAGCAGTTCGAAAGAGCCCCCCGGAACCGGGGAGCTGTTTTTT.

V and J are TRBV5-1 and TRBJ2-7; no firm D call. The CDR3 covers 12 residues. Germline assignment: CDR1 SGHRS and CDR2 YFSETQ. Trimming removed 4 bases from V and 2 bases from J, with 7 bases in between. This CDR3 is CASSTRPYEQYF. CDR3 bases: TGCGCCAGCAGCACTCGCCCCTACGAGCAGTACTTC. The complete variable domain, with remaining parts taken from reference TRBV5-1 and TRBJ2-7, reads KAGVTQTPRYLIKTRGQQVTLSCSPISGHRSVSWYQQTPGQGLQFLFEYFSETQRNKGNFPGRFSGRQFSNSRSEMNVSTLELGDSALYLCASSTRPYEQYFGPGTRLTVT.

The CDR3 here is CASSRLAGGPNEEQYF. CDR3 bases: TGTGCCAGTAGTAGATTAGCGGGAGGGCCAAATGAAGAGCAGTACTTC. The chain is built from TRBV19 and TRBJ2-7; 11 bases are shared with TRBD2. Germline values: CDR1 LNHDA, CDR2 SQIVND (reference sequence). CDR3 length equals 16 residues. Germline trimming cut 4 bases from V and 7 bases from J; bases unmatched to any gene: 12.

V and J are TRBV6-1 and TRBJ1-2, with a possible D match to TRBD1 (5 bases). Germline-derived CDR1 and CDR2 are MNHNS and SASEGT. V shed 6 bases and J shed 4 bases, with 15 bases lying between them. This CDR3 is built from 14 residues. The CDR3 DNA reads as TGTGCCAGCAGGCTGGGAGGGGCGCCCTATGGCTACACCTTC. It yields the protein CASRLGGAPYGYTF.

The chain combines TRBV18 with TRBJ2-1, with 13 bases that match TRBD2. The V gene's germline CDR1 is KGHSH and CDR2 LQKENI. V gave up 2 bases and J gave up 15 bases; unmatched junction bases: 4. The CDR3 has 13 amino acids. The DNA of the CDR3 is TGTGCCAGCTCACCATCGACTAGCGGGAGGTCGTTCTTC. Translating gives CASSPSTSGRSFF.

The chain links TRBV7-8 to TRBJ1-5; 8 positions match TRBD1. The length of the CDR3 is 16 residues. The V gene end was trimmed by 1 base and the J gene end by 7 bases; junction bases not matched to a gene: 9. Germline loops: CDR1 SGHVS, CDR2 FQNEAQ. CDR3 amino acids: CASSLVAGGVNQPQHF. CDR3 bases: TGTGCCAGCAGCTTAGTGGCAGGGGGCGTTAACCAGCCCCAGCATTTT.

This chain joins TRBV19 and TRBJ2-1, with a tentative D call TRBD2 (6 bases). The CDR3 is 15 residues long. Germline CDR1 reads LNHDA; CDR2 reads SQIVND (reference sequence). Trimming shortened V by 0 bases and J by 0 bases, and 6 bases separated the two germline ends. The CDR3 spells CASSIDGSSYNEQFF. In DNA, the CDR3 is TGTGCCAGTAGTATAGACGGGAGCTCCTACAATGAGCAGTTCTTC.

The V and J genes are TRBV7-8 and TRBJ2-2, with D unclear. V lost 0 bases and J 2 bases, leaving 10 bases between the germline ends. CDR1 is SGHVS, CDR2 FQNEAQ, per germline. The CDR3 spans 16 residues. This chain's CDR3 is CASSLAQRGNTGELFF. DNA of the CDR3: TGTGCCAGCAGCTTAGCTCAGCGCGGAAACACCGGGGAGCTGTTTTTT.

This chain joins TRBV7-2 and TRBJ1-3; the D gene is possibly TRBD1 (6 bases). Trimming removed 5 bases at V and 4 bases at J, with 15 bases between. The CDR3 is 15 residues long. Germline loops: CDR1 SGHTA, CDR2 FQGNSA. The CDR3: CASSLTGSSGNTIYF. The CDR3 DNA follows: TGTGCCAGCAGCCTTACAGGGTCCTCAGGAAACACCATATATTTT.

This sequence joins TRBV7-8 and TRBJ1-2, with D unresolved. This CDR3 is 12 amino acids long. Trimming cost V 1 base and J 10 bases, with 10 bases left between them. CDR1 is SGHVS, CDR2 FQNEAQ, per germline. The CDR3 is CASSLVGDYYTF. The CDR3 bases are TGTGCCAGCAGCTTAGTAGGTGATTACTACACCTTC.

This sequence joins TRBV6-6 and TRBJ2-1; the D gene is possibly TRBD1 (6 bases). Per germline, CDR1 MNHNY and CDR2 SVGAGI (reference sequence). The CDR3 consists of 13 residues. With 7 bases removed from V and 0 bases from J, the gap between germline ends came to 7 bases. The CDR3 DNA follows: TGTGCCAGCAAGGGGGACTCCTACAATGAGCAGTTCTTC. Protein product: CASKGDSYNEQFF.

V and J are TRBV10-3 and TRBJ2-5; TRBD2 aligns across 10 bases. The ends lost 6 bases at V and 4 bases at J; junction bases unmatched: 8. The CDR3 length is 15 residues. The germline V gene encodes CDR1 ENHRY and CDR2 SYGVKD. The CDR3 coding sequence is TGTGCCATCAGAGCTAGCGGGAGTATGGGAGAGACCCAGTACTTC. This encodes CAIRASGSMGETQYF.